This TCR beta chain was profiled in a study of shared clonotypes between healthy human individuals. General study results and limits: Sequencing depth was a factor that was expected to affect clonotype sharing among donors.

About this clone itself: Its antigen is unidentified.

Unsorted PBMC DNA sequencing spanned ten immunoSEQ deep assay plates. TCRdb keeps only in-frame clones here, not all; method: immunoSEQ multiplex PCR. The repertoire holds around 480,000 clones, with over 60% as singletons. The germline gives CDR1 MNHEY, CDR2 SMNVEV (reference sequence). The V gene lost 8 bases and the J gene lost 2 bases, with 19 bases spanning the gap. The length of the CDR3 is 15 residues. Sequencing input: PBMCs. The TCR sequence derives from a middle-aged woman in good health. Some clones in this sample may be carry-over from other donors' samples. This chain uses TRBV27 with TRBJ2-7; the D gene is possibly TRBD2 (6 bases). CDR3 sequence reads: CASGSPLAETYEQYF. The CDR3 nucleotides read TGTGCCAGCGGGAGTCCCTTAGCGGAAACCTACGAGCAGTACTTC.